This is a list of T cell receptor beta chains from one sample in a study of response to subunit inactivated influenza vaccine. Each CDR3 protein is one row after TCRdb ran MiXCR on the RT-PCR reads. The data contain 500,000 to 650,000 distinct CDR3 sequences, roughly 8.2% of them seen just once; the ten biggest clones take up 10% to 15%. Source: PBMCs from blood, taken roughly 24 months after vaccination. The receptors originated from a man between 50 and 75 years old who received an inactivated influenza vaccine. Each CDR3 is given with its conserved first and last residue. Fields, in order: CDR3 protein, CDR3 DNA, D gene, clone size, J gene, V gene. D genes are given only for firm matches. Size is omitted from some rows. Given values are once, few, many or a class for expanded clones.

CDR3aa: CASPESMIPYGYTF; CDR3nt: TGTGCCAGCCCCGAATCGATGATTCCGTATGGCTACACCTTC; d_gene: .; abundance: many; j_gene: TRBJ1-2; v_gene: TRBV21-1
CDR3aa: CASSFSQTQETQYF; CDR3nt: TGTGCCAGCAGTTTTAGTCAGACCCAAGAGACCCAGTACTTC; d_gene: .; abundance: .; j_gene: TRBJ2-5; v_gene: TRBV27
CDR3aa: CSVGTSGKTWETQYF; CDR3nt: TGCAGCGTCGGGACTAGCGGGAAGACGTGGGAGACCCAGTACTTC; d_gene: TRBD2; abundance: .; j_gene: TRBJ2-5; v_gene: TRBV29-1
CDR3aa: CASSLGPHVLTF; CDR3nt: TGTGCCAGCAGTTTGGGACCCCACGTCCTGACTTTC; d_gene: .; abundance: .; j_gene: TRBJ2-6; v_gene: TRBV12-3/TRBV12-4
CDR3aa: CSVFGSRDYEQYF; CDR3nt: TGCAGCGTCTTCGGTTCACGTGACTACGAGCAGTACTTC; d_gene: .; abundance: few; j_gene: TRBJ2-7; v_gene: TRBV29-1
CDR3aa: CASSPGQGVNYGYTF; CDR3nt: TGCGCCAGCAGCCCTGGACAGGGGGTGAACTATGGCTACACCTTC; d_gene: TRBD1; abundance: many; j_gene: TRBJ1-2; v_gene: TRBV5-1
CDR3aa: CASSQGSGVEQFF; CDR3nt: TGCGCCAGCAGCCAGGGGTCCGGGGTTGAGCAGTTCTTC; d_gene: .; abundance: .; j_gene: TRBJ2-1; v_gene: TRBV5-1
CDR3aa: CASSSTGMGLGIQYF; CDR3nt: TGTGCCAGCAGCTCAACAGGGATGGGGCTCGGCATTCAGTACTTC; d_gene: .; abundance: many; j_gene: TRBJ2-4; v_gene: TRBV7-2
CDR3aa: CAISESPYEQYF; CDR3nt: TGTGCCATCAGTGAGTCCCCCTACGAGCAGTACTTC; d_gene: .; abundance: few; j_gene: TRBJ2-7; v_gene: TRBV10-3
CDR3aa: CASSSRRRLAGGPNNEQFF; CDR3nt: TGTGCCAGCAGCTCACGCCGGAGACTAGCGGGGGGGCCTAACAATGAGCAGTTCTTC; d_gene: TRBD2; abundance: few; j_gene: TRBJ2-1; v_gene: TRBV11-2
CDR3aa: CATAQAGGRSSYGYTF; CDR3nt: TGCGCCACAGCCCAAGCCGGGGGCAGGTCCTCCTATGGCTACACCTTC; d_gene: .; abundance: few; j_gene: TRBJ1-2; v_gene: TRBV10-2
CDR3aa: CASSSAGGFLQETQYF; CDR3nt: TGTGCCAGCAGTTCAGCGGGGGGCTTTCTCCAAGAGACCCAGTACTTC; d_gene: TRBD2; abundance: few; j_gene: TRBJ2-5; v_gene: TRBV6-2/TRBV6-3
CDR3aa: CASSPDGTRSEQYF; CDR3nt: TGTGCCAGCAGCCCGGACGGGACTAGGAGCGAGCAGTACTTC; d_gene: TRBD2; abundance: .; j_gene: TRBJ2-7; v_gene: TRBV12-3/TRBV12-4
CDR3aa: CASSPDVFLSYEKLFF; CDR3nt: TGCGCCAGCAGCCCAGATGTTTTTTTGTCCTATGAAAAACTGTTTTTT; d_gene: .; abundance: .; j_gene: TRBJ1-4; v_gene: TRBV4-1
CDR3aa: CSARDVAHAYEQYF; CDR3nt: TGCAGTGCTAGAGATGTGGCCCACGCCTACGAGCAGTACTTC; d_gene: .; abundance: many; j_gene: TRBJ2-7; v_gene: TRBV20-1